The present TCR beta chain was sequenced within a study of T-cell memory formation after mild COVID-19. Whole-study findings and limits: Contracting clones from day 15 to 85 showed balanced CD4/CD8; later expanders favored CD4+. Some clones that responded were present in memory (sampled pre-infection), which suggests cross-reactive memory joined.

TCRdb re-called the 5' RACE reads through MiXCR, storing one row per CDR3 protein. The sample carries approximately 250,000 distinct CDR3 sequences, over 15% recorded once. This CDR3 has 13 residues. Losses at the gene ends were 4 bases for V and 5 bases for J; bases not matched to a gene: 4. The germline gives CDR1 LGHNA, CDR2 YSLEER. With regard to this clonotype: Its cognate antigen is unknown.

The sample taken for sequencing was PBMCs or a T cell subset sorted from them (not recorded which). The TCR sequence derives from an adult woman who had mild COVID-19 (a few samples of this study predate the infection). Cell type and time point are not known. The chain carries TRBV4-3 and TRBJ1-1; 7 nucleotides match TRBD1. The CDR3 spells CASSREQGTEAFF. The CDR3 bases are TGCGCCAGCAGCCGAGAACAGGGGACTGAAGCTTTCTTT.